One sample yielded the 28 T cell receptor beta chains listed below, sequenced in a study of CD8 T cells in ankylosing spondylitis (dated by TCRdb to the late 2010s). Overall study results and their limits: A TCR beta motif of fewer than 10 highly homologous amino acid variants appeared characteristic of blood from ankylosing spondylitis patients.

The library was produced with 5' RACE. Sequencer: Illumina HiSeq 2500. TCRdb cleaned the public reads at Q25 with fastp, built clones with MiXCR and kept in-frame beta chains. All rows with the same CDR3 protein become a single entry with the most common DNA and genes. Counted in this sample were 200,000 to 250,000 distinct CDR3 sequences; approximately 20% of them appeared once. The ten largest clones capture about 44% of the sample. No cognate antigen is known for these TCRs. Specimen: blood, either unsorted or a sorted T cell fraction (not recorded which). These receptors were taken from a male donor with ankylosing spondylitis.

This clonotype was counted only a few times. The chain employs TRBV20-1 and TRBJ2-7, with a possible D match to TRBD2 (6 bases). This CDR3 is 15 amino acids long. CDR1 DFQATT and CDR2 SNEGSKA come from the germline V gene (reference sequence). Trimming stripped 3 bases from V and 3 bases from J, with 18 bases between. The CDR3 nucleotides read TGCAGTGCTAGTGTACCGGGAGTAACGGTCTACGAGCAGTACTTC. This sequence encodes CSASVPGVTVYEQYF.

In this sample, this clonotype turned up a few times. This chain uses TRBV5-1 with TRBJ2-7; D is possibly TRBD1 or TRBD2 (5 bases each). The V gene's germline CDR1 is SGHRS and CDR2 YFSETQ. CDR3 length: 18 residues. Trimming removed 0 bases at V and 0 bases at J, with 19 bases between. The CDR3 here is CASSLGPGLGPSSYEQYF. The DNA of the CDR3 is TGCGCCAGCAGCTTGGGACCAGGGTTGGGACCGTCCTCCTACGAGCAGTACTTC.

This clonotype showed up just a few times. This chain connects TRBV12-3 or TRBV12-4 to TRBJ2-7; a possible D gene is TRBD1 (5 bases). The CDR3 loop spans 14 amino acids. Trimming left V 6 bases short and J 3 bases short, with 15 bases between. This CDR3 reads CASSPTLQGYEQYF. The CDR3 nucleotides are TGTGCCAGCAGCCCAACGCTTCAGGGCTACGAGCAGTACTTC.

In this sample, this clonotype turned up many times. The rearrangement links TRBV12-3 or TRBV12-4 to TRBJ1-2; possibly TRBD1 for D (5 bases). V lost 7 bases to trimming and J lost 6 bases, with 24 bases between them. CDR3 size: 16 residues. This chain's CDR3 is CASTKVGQPTKNGYTF. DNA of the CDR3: TGTGCCAGCACCAAGGTGGGGCAGCCCACTAAGAATGGCTACACCTTC.

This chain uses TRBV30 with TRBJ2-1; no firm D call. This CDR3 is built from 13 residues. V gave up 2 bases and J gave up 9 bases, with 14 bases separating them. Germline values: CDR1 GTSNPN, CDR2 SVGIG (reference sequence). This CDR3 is CAWSQGSVGEQFF. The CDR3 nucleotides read TGTGCCTGGAGTCAAGGGTCGGTCGGTGAGCAGTTCTTC.

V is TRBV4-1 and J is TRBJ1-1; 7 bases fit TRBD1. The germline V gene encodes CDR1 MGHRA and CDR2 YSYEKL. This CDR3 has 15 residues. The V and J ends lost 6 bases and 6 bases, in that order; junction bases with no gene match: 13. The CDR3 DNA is TGCGCCAGCAGGCTCCGACAGGGCTTGGGGGCTGAAGCTTTCTTT. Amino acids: CASRLRQGLGAEAFF.

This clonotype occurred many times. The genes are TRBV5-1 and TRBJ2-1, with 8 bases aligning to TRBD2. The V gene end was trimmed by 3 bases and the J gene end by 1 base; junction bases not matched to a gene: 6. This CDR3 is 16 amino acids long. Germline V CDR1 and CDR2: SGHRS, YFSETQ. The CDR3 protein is CASSYLPGGSYNEQFF. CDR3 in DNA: TGCGCCAGCAGCTACCTACCGGGAGGGTCCTACAATGAGCAGTTCTTC. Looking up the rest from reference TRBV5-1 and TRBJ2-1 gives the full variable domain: KAGVTQTPRYLIKTRGQQVTLSCSPISGHRSVSWYQQTPGQGLQFLFEYFSETQRNKGNFPGRFSGRQFSNSRSEMNVSTLELGDSALYLCASSYLPGGSYNEQFFGPGTRLTVL.

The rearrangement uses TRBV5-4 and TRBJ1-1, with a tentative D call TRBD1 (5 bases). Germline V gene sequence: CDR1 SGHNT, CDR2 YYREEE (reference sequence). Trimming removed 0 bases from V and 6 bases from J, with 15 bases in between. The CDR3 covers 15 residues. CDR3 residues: CASSLDRGGLAEAFF. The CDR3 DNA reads TGTGCCAGCAGCTTGGATCGTGGGGGTTTGGCTGAAGCTTTCTTT.

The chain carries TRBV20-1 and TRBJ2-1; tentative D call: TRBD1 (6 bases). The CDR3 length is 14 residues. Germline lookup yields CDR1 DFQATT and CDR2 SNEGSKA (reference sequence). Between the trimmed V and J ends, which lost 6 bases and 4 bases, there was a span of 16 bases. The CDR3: CSAQQGEVYNEQFF. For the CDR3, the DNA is TGCAGTGCCCAACAGGGTGAGGTTTACAATGAGCAGTTCTTC.

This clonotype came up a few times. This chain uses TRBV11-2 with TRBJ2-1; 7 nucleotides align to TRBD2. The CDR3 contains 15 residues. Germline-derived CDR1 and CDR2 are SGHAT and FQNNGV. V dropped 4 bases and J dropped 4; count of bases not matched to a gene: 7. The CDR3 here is CASSSRLAQYNEQFF. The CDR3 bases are TGTGCCAGCAGCTCCCGACTAGCACAGTACAATGAGCAGTTCTTC.

In DNA, the CDR3 is TGTGCCAGCAGCCAAGTGGGGACCGGTGCCTACAATGAGCAGTTCTTC. Amino acids: CASSQVGTGAYNEQFF. The chain joins TRBV4-2 to TRBJ2-1; D may be TRBD1 or TRBD2 (5 bases each). With 1 base removed from V and 2 bases from J, the gap between germline ends came to 12 bases. The germline gives CDR1 LGHNA, CDR2 YNFKEQ. This CDR3 spans 16 amino acids.

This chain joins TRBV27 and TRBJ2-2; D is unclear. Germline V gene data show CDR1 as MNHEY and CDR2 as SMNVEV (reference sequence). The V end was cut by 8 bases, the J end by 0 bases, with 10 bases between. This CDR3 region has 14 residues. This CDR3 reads CASRWQANTGELFF. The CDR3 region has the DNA TGTGCCAGCCGGTGGCAGGCGAACACCGGGGAGCTGTTTTTT.

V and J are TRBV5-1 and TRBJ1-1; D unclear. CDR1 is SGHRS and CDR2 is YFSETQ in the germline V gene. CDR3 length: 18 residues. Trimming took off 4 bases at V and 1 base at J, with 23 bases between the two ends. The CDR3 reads CASSPVSVTNPKNTEAFF. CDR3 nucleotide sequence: TGCGCCAGCAGCCCCGTTTCGGTGACAAATCCGAAGAACACTGAAGCTTTCTTT. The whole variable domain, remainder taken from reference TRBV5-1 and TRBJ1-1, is KAGVTQTPRYLIKTRGQQVTLSCSPISGHRSVSWYQQTPGQGLQFLFEYFSETQRNKGNFPGRFSGRQFSNSRSEMNVSTLELGDSALYLCASSPVSVTNPKNTEAFFGQGTRLTVV.

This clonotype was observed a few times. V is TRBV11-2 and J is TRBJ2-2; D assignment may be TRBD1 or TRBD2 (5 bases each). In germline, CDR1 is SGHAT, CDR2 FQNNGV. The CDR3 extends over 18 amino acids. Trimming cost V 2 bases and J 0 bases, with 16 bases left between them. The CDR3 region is CASSLLLAGTPNTGELFF. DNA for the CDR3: TGTGCCAGCAGCTTACTACTGGCAGGGACCCCGAACACCGGGGAGCTGTTTTTT.

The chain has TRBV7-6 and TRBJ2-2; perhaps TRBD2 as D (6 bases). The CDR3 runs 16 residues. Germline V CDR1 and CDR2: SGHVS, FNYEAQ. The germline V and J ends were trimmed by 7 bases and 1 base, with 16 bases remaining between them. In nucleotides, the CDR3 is TGTGCCAGCACCGCAAGGGGCGGGATGAACACCGGGGAGCTGTTTTTT. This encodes CASTARGGMNTGELFF.

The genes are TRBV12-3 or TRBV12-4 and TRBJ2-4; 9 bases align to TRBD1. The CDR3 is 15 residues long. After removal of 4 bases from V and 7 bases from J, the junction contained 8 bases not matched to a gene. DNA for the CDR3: TGTGCCAGCAGTTCTCCCGGGACAGGGCTTAACATTCAGTACTTC. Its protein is CASSSPGTGLNIQYF.

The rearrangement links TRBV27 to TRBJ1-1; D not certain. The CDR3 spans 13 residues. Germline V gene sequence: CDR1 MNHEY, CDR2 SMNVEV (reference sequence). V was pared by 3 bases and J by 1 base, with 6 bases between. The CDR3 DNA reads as TGTGCCAGCAGTTTGTTGGCGAACACTGAAGCTTTCTTT. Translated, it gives CASSLLANTEAFF.

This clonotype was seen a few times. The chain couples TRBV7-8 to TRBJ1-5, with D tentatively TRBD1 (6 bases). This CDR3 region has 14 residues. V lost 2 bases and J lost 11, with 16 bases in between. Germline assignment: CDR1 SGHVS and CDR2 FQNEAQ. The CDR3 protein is CASSLWSGDMAQHF. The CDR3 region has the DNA TGTGCCAGCAGCTTATGGTCAGGGGACATGGCCCAGCATTTT.

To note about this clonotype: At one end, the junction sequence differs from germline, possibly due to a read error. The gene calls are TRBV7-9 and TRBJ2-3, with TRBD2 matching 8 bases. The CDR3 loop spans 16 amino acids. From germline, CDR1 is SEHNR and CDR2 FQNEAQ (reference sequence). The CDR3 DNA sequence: TGTGCCAGCAGCTTCACGGGACTAGTAGTCACAGTTACGCAGTATTTT. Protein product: CASSFTGLVVTVTQYF.

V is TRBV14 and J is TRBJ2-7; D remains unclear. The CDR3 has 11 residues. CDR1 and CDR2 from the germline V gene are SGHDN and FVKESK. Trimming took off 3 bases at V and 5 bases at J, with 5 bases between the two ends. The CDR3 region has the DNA TGTGCCAGCAGCCATTACAACGAGCAGTACTTC. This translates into CASSHYNEQYF. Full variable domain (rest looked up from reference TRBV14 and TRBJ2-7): EAGVTQFPSHSVIEKGQTVTLRCDPISGHDNLYWYRRVMGKEIKFLLHFVKESKQDESGMPNNRFLAERTGGTYSTLKVQPAELEDSGVYFCASSHYNEQYFGPGTRLTVT.

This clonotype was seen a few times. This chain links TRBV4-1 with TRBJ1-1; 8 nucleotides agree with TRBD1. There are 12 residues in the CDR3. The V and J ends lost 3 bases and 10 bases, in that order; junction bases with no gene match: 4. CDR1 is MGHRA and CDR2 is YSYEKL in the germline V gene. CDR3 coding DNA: TGCGCCAGCAGCCAGGTCAGGGGGCGAGCTTTCTTT. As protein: CASSQVRGRAFF.

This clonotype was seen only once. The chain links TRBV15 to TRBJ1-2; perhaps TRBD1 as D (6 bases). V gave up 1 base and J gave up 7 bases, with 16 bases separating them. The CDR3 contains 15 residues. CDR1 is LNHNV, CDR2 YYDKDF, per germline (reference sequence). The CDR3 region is CATSRARGAPAGYTF. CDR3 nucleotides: TGTGCCACCAGCAGAGCTCGGGGGGCACCCGCTGGCTACACCTTC.

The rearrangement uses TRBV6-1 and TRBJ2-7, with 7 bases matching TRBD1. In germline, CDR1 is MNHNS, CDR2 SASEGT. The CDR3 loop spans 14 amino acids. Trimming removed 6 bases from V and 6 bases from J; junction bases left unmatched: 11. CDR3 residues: CASRLQGIEGEQYF. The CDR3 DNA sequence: TGTGCCAGCAGACTACAGGGGATAGAAGGCGAGCAGTACTTC.

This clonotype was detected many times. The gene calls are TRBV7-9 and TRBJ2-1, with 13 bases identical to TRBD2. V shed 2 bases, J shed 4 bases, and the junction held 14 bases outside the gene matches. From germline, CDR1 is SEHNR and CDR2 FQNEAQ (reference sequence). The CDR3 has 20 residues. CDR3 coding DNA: TGTGCCAGCAGCTTAACCGAAGCACTAGCGGGAGGGCCCCATTACAATGAGCAGTTCTTC. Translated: CASSLTEALAGGPHYNEQFF. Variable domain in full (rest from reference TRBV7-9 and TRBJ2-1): DTGVSQNPRHKITKRGQNVTFRCDPISEHNRLYWYRQTLGQGPEFLTYFQNEAQLEKSRLLSDRFSAERPKGSFSTLEIQRTEQGDSAMYLCASSLTEALAGGPHYNEQFFGPGTRLTVL.

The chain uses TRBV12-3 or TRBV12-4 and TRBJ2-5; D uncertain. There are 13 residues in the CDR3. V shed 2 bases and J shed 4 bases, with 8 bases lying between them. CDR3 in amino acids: CASSLQTPETQYF. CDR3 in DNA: TGTGCCAGCAGTTTACAGACCCCAGAGACCCAGTACTTC.

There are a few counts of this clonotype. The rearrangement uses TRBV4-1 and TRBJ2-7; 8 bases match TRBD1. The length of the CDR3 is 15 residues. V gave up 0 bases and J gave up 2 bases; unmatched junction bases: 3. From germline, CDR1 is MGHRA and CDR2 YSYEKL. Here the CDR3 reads CASSQEPTGAYEQYF. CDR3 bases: TGCGCCAGCAGCCAAGAGCCGACAGGGGCCTACGAGCAGTACTTC.

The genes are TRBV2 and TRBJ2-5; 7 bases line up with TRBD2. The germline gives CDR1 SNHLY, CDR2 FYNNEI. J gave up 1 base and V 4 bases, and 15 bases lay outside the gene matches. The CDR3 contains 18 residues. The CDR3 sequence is CASSANLGQAGRQETQYF. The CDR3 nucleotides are TGTGCCAGCAGTGCCAACCTGGGGCAAGCGGGGCGCCAAGAGACCCAGTACTTC.

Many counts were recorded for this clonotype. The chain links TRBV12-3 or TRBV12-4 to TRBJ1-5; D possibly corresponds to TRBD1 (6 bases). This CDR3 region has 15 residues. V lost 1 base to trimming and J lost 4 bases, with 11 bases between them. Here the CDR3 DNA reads TGTGCCAGCAGTTTAGAGGGACATCTTAATCAGCCCCAGCATTTT. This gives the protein CASSLEGHLNQPQHF.